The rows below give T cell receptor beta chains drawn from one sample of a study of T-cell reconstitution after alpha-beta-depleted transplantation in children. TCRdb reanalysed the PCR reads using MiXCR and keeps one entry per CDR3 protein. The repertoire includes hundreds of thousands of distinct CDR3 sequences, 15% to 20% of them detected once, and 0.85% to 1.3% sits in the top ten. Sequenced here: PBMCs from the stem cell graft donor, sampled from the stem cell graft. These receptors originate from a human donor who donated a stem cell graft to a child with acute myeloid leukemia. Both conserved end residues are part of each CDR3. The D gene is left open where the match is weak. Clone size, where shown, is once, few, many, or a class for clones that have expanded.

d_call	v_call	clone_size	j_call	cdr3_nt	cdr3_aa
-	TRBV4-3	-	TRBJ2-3	TGCGCCAGCAGCCAAGCGCCTAGCACAGATACGCAGTATTTT	CASSQAPSTDTQYF
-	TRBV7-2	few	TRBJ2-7	TGTGCCAGCAGCTATCGAGCGGGCCCTAGCTCCTACGAGCAGTACTTC	CASSYRAGPSSYEQYF
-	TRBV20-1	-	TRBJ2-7	TGCAGTGCTAGAGGAACGTTTACTGGGCACGAGCAGTACTTC	CSARGTFTGHEQYF
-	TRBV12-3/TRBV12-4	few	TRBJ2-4	TGTGCCAGCAGTTTAGGAAACAGGGCTGAAAACATTCAGTACTTC	CASSLGNRAENIQYF
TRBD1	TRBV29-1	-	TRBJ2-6	TGCAGCGCTACACTTATTCAGGGGGCAGGGGCCAACGTCCTGACTTTC	CSATLIQGAGANVLTF
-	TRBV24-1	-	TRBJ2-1	TGTGCCACCAGTGCTCCCATGGATGAGCAGTTCTTC	CATSAPMDEQFF
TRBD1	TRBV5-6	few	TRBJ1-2	TGTGCCAGCAGCGTGGGACAGGGATACTATGGCTACACCTTC	CASSVGQGYYGYTF
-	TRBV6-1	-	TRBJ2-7	TGTGCCAGCAGTCCCACAGGCAACGCCTACGAGCAGTACTTC	CASSPTGNAYEQYF
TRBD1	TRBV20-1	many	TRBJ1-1	TGCAGTGCCACGACAGGGGGCTTGCGTACTGAAGCTTTCTTT	CSATTGGLRTEAFF
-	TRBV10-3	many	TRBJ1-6	TGTGCCATCAGTGATGGTCCATCGTCACCCCTCCACTTT	CAISDGPSSPLHF
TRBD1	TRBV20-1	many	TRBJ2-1	TGCAGTGCTTCCGGACGGGACAGGGGACGACAGCAGTTCTTC	CSASGRDRGRQQFF
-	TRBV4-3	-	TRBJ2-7	TGCGCCAGCAGCCAATGGCAGGGGTCCTACGAGCAGTACTTC	CASSQWQGSYEQYF
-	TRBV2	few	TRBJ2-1	TGTGCCAGCAGGGAGGGGGGGAGCGGATTGGATGAGCAGTTCTTC	CASREGGSGLDEQFF
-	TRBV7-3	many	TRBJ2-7	TGTGCCAGCAGCTTAAACGGGGCAACACTGGAGCAGTACTTC	CASSLNGATLEQYF
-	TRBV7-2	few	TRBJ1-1	TGTGCCAGCAGCTTAGAGGGGCCAACGCGGGCTGAAGCTTTCTTT	CASSLEGPTRAEAFF
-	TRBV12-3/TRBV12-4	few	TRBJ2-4	TGTGCCAGCAGTTTAGGCAGGGACGGATCCAAAAACATTCAGTACTTC	CASSLGRDGSKNIQYF
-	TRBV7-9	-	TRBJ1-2	TGTGCCAGCAGCTCAGGGGACCGCTATGGCTACACCTTC	CASSSGDRYGYTF
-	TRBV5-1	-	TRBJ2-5	TGCGCCAGCAGCCGGGACATTTTTGAGACCCAGTACTTC	CASSRDIFETQYF
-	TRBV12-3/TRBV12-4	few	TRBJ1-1	TGTGCCAGCAGTCGGAACGCTGAAGCTTTCTTT	CASSRNAEAFF
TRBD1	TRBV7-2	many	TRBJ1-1	TGTGCCAGCAGCTTAACTAGGTCAGGGGGCACAGCTTTCTTT	CASSLTRSGGTAFF
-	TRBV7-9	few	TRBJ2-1	TGTGCCAGCAGCTTAGTGGGGACTCCTTACAATGAGCAGTTCTTC	CASSLVGTPYNEQFF
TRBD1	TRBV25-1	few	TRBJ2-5	TGTGCCATCTCCGGGGACAGGGAAGAGACCCAGTACTTC	CAISGDREETQYF
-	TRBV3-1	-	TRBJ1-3	TGTGCCAGCAGCAAACAGAGGGTCTCTGGAAACACCATATATTTT	CASSKQRVSGNTIYF
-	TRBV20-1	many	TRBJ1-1	TGCAGTGCTAGAGATCTCCGGGAAGCTTTCTTT	CSARDLREAFF
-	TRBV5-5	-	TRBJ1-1	TGTGCCAGCAGCCCGGGAGGCAGCTTTACCTTTTACACTGAAGCTTTCTTT	CASSPGGSFTFYTEAFF
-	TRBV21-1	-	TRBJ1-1	TGTGCCAGCAGCAATGACCCGAACACTGAAGCTTTCTTT	CASSNDPNTEAFF
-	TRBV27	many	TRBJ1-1	TGTGCCAGCGGGACGGGTCTTGAAGCTTTCTTT	CASGTGLEAFF
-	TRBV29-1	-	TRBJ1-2	TGCAGCGTTTACCCCCGGGCACAGGGCCATGGCTACACCTTC	CSVYPRAQGHGYTF
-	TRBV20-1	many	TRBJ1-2	TGCAGTGCTAAGAGGGAGGGCCAGCCCAGGATGGACTATGGCTACACCTTC	CSAKREGQPRMDYGYTF
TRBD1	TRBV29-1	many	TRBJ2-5	TGCAGCGTAGGGACAGGACCGAAGGGGACCCAGTACTTC	CSVGTGPKGTQYF
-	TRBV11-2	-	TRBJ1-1	TGTGCCAGCAGCTTGTGGGGGCGGACTGAAGCTTTCTTT	CASSLWGRTEAFF
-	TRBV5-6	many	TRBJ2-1	TGTGCCAGCAGCTTACACGGATCCTACAATGAGCAGTTCTTC	CASSLHGSYNEQFF
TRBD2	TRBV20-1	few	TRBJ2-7	TGCAGTGCTTCAGATGCTATAGCGGGGGGTGGCCTCCTCTCCTACGAGCAGTACTTC	CSASDAIAGGGLLSYEQYF
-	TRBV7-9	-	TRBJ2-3	TGTGCCAGCAGCTCCGACAGACTCACAGATACGCAGTATTTT	CASSSDRLTDTQYF
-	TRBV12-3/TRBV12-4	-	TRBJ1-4	TGTGCCAGCAGTCACAGTGAAAAACTGTTTTTT	CASSHSEKLFF
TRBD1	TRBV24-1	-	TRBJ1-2	TGTGCCACCAGTGACGTACTACCCGGGACAGGGGTTGCTGGCTACACCTTC	CATSDVLPGTGVAGYTF
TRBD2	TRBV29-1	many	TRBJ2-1	TGCAGCGTCGGACTAGCGGGGGGCAGTGGCAATGAGCAGTTCTTC	CSVGLAGGSGNEQFF
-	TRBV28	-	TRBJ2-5	TGTGCCAGCAGGCTAGGGGGGGGCAGGGTGACCCAGTACTTC	CASRLGGGRVTQYF
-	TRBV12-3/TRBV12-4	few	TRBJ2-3	TGTGCCAGCAGTCTCGACAGGCCTGGCTCTTTGGGTACGCAGTATTTT	CASSLDRPGSLGTQYF
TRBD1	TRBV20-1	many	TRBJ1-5	TGCAGTGCTAGAACGGGACAGGGAAGTCAGCCCCAGCATTTT	CSARTGQGSQPQHF
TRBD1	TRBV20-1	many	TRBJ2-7	TGCAGTGCTCCATCCGGGACAGGGGATTACGAGCAGTACTTC	CSAPSGTGDYEQYF
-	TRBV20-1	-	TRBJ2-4	TGCAGTCCGCAGGGCCCCGAAAAAGACATTCAGTACTTC	CSPQGPEKDIQYF